The 16 T cell receptor beta chains in this list originate from one sample, sequenced in a study of cytotoxic CD8 clonotypes in ibrutinib-treated CLL. Profiled with immunoSEQ multiplex PCR; TCRdb holds only in-frame clones, not every one. Found here are about 140,000 clones, roughly 80% of them singletons; the top ten hold approximately 28%. The specimen comprised PBMCs, sampled after 12 months of ibrutinib treatment. All receptors derive from a human donor with chronic lymphocytic leukemia.

This chain joins TRBV10-3 and TRBJ1-5, with TRBD1 as a possible D gene (5 bases). Trimming removed 4 bases at V and 15 bases at J, with 13 bases between. In germline, CDR1 is ENHRY, CDR2 SYGVKD. This CDR3 is 11 amino acids long. CDR3 DNA: TGTGCCATCAGTGGGGGCGGCCTCCTGCATTTT. Translated: CAISGGGLLHF.

This chain connects TRBV4-1 to TRBJ2-7, with 9 positions matching TRBD1. Trimming cost V 1 base and J 2 bases; bases outside gene matches: 6. The CDR3 length is 16 residues. CDR1 MGHRA and CDR2 YSYEKL come from the germline V gene. In nucleotides, the CDR3 is TGCGCCAGCAGCCAAGTCGGGACAGGGAGCGCCTACGAGCAGTACTTC. Its protein is CASSQVGTGSAYEQYF.

The J gene is TRBJ2-1, the V gene TRBV5-4; TRBD1 matches 10 bases. The junction had 5 bases not matched to a gene; V was cut back by 2 bases and J by 6 bases. Germline V lookup: CDR1 SGHNT, CDR2 YYREEE (reference sequence). CDR3 length: 15 residues. The DNA for the CDR3 is TGTGCCAGCAGCTTTGACGGGACAGGGGTCAATGAGCAGTTCTTC. This gives the protein CASSFDGTGVNEQFF.

The chain links TRBV6-5 to TRBJ1-5; D gene uncertain. Germline V gene lookup returns CDR1 MNHEY and CDR2 SVGAGI. The CDR3 totals 15 residues. Deletions cut 5 bases from V and 1 base from J, with 12 bases between. The CDR3 nucleotides read TGTGCCAGCAGTAGGACCACTGGGAGCAATCAGCCCCAGCATTTT. It encodes CASSRTTGSNQPQHF.

The gene calls are TRBV28 and TRBJ1-4, with D unresolved. There are 15 residues in the CDR3. Trimming stripped 6 bases from V and 9 bases from J, with 20 bases between. Germline lookup yields CDR1 MDHEN and CDR2 SYDVKM. CDR3 DNA sequence: TGTGCCAGCAGCACCCACGAGTTCCTTAGTCAAAAACTGTTTTTT. Protein product: CASSTHEFLSQKLFF.

V gene TRBV7-9 combines with J gene TRBJ2-1; 9 bases line up with TRBD2. The CDR3 sequence is 15 residues long. CDR1 SEHNR and CDR2 FQNEAQ come from the germline V gene (reference sequence). V was pared by 6 bases and J by 5 bases, with 8 bases of the junction left unmatched. CDR3 residues: CASRSGTSSNNEQFF. CDR3 sequence (DNA): TGTGCCAGCAGATCCGGGACTAGCAGTAACAATGAGCAGTTCTTC.

This clone was picked up many times. The chain is built from TRBV28 and TRBJ1-1, with TRBD1 matching 7 bases. Germline V CDR1 and CDR2: MDHEN, SYDVKM. Trimming took 6 bases from V and 1 from J; bases not matched to a gene: 5. The CDR3 consists of 14 residues. CDR3 nucleotide sequence: TGTGCCAGCAGCCCGGGACAGAAGAACACTGAAGCTTTCTTT. Protein product: CASSPGQKNTEAFF.

The chain uses TRBV5-5 and TRBJ2-6, with 8 bases fitting TRBD1. V lost 0 bases, J lost 1 base, and 9 bases stayed unmatched. The CDR3 contains 19 residues. Germline V CDR1 and CDR2: SGHKS, YYEKEE (reference sequence). The CDR3 DNA reads as TGTGCCAGCAGCTTGGGACCCCCAGGGGGCACTTCTGGGGCCAACGTCCTGACTTTC. Its translation: CASSLGPPGGTSGANVLTF.

The chain employs TRBV4-1 and TRBJ1-2; 10 bases agree with TRBD1. The CDR3 consists of 13 residues. Germline CDR1 MGHRA, CDR2 YSYEKL. Losses at the gene ends were 3 bases for V and 5 bases for J; bases not matched to a gene: 0. CDR3 residues: CASSQDRGYGYTF. In DNA, the CDR3 is TGCGCCAGCAGCCAGGACAGGGGGTATGGCTACACCTTC.

This sequence joins TRBV18 and TRBJ2-7; D not certain. From germline, CDR1 is KGHSH and CDR2 LQKENI. There are 12 residues in the CDR3. Trimming pared 4 bases from V and 1 base from J, leaving 5 bases between. Written as DNA, the CDR3 is TGTGCCAGCTCACTTTTATCCTACGAGCAGTACTTC. Amino acids: CASSLLSYEQYF.

The chain links TRBV27 to TRBJ1-6, with 10 bases identical to TRBD1. Per the germline V gene, CDR1 is MNHEY and CDR2 is SMNVEV (reference sequence). CDR3 length: 15 residues. V was clipped by 4 bases and J by 10 bases; unmatched bases: 7. The CDR3 protein is CASSYLTGGESPLHF. CDR3 coding DNA: TGTGCCAGCAGTTACCTGACAGGGGGCGAGTCACCCCTCCACTTT.

The J gene is TRBJ2-3, the V gene TRBV7-3; D ambiguous. Looked up from germline, CDR1 is SGHTA and CDR2 is FQGTGA. This CDR3 contains 15 residues. Deletions cut 1 base from V and 2 bases from J, with 10 bases between. CDR3 protein: CASSLIGGVTDTQYF. The CDR3 nucleotides are TGTGCCAGCAGCTTAATAGGTGGGGTCACAGATACGCAGTATTTT.

The V call is TRBV9, the J call TRBJ1-1; 7 bases agree with TRBD1. This CDR3 is 13 amino acids long. The germline V gene has CDR1 SGDLS and CDR2 YYNGEE. Trimming cost V 2 bases and J 3 bases; bases outside gene matches: 1. The CDR3 nucleotides are TGTGCCAGCAGCGTTGACAGGGACACTGAAGCTTTCTTT. Protein: CASSVDRDTEAFF.

A note on this clone: One junction end disagrees with the germline gene, perhaps due to a read error. The V call is TRBV7-9, the J call TRBJ2-7; the match to TRBD1 covers 10 bases. CDR1 and CDR2 (germline): SEHNR, FQNEAQ (reference sequence). CDR3 size: 15 residues. The CDR3 sequence: CASSQEDRGNHEQYF. The DNA for the CDR3 is TGCGCCAGCAGCCAAGAGGACAGGGGGAACCACGAGCAGTACTTC.

The chain couples TRBV27 to TRBJ2-3; no definite D call. V gave up 1 base and J gave up 6 bases, with 11 bases separating them. CDR3 length: 14 amino acids. CDR1 is MNHEY, CDR2 SMNVEV, per germline (reference sequence). CDR3 in amino acids: CASSLWGNGDTQYF. CDR3 DNA sequence: TGTGCCAGCAGTTTATGGGGAAACGGGGATACGCAGTATTTT.

The chain has TRBV7-2 and TRBJ2-5; 10 bases are a match to TRBD2. The V gene end was trimmed by 4 bases and the J gene end by 2 bases; junction bases not matched to a gene: 7. Looked up from germline, CDR1 is SGHTA and CDR2 is FQGNSA. The CDR3 totals 16 residues. CDR3 nucleotides: TGTGCCAGCAGCTGGGGAAGGACTAGCGGACAAGAGACCCAGTACTTC. This translates into CASSWGRTSGQETQYF.